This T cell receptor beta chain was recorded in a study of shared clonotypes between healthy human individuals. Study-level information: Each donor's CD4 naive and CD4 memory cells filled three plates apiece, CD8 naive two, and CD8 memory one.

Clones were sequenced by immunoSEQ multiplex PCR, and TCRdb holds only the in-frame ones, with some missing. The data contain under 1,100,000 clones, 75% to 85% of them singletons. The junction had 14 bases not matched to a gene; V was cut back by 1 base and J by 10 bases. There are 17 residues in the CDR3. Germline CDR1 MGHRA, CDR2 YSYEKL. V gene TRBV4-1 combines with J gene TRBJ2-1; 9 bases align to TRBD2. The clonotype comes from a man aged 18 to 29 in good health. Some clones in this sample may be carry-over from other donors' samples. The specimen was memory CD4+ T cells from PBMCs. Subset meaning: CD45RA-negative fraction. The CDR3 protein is CASSQGSRASGTREQFF. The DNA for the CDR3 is TGCGCCAGCAGCCAAGGTTCCCGGGCTAGCGGGACCAGGGAGCAGTTCTTC.